The rows below give T cell receptor beta chains drawn from one sample of a study of CD8 T cells in ankylosing spondylitis. In TCRdb, the 5' RACE reads were re-called with MiXCR into one record per CDR3 protein. This table has about 64,000 distinct CDR3 sequences, 6.2% appearing once. Material for sequencing was synovial fluid, either unsorted or a sorted T cell fraction (not recorded which). The receptors originated from a male donor with ankylosing spondylitis. Both conserved end residues are part of each CDR3. The D gene is left open where the match is weak. Expanded clones get a size class; other rows say once, few or many, or leave the size out.

D gene: TRBD1
clone size: -
J gene: TRBJ1-1
V gene: TRBV11-2
CDR3 DNA: TGTGCCAGCAGCTTGACAGGGACTATCGCTGAAGCTTTCTTT
CDR3 protein: CASSLTGTIAEAFF

D gene: -
clone size: few
J gene: TRBJ1-4
V gene: TRBV11-3
CDR3 DNA: TGTGCCAGCAGCTTTACGGTCCAGGGAAGTGAAAAACTGTTTTTT
CDR3 protein: CASSFTVQGSEKLFF

D gene: TRBD2
clone size: -
J gene: TRBJ2-1
V gene: TRBV11-1
CDR3 DNA: TGTGCCAGCAGCTTAATAGCGGGAGGGGAGCAGTTCTTC
CDR3 protein: CASSLIAGGEQFF

D gene: TRBD2
clone size: many
J gene: TRBJ2-1
V gene: TRBV5-1
CDR3 DNA: TGCGCCAGCAGCTGGGCTCGCGGGAGTTCCTACAATGAGCAGTTCTTC
CDR3 protein: CASSWARGSSYNEQFF

D gene: -
clone size: many
J gene: TRBJ2-4
V gene: TRBV5-6
CDR3 DNA: TGTGCCAGCAGCTTGCCGGCAGGGGCCGGAAACATTCAGTACTTC
CDR3 protein: CASSLPAGAGNIQYF

D gene: TRBD1
clone size: many
J gene: TRBJ1-1
V gene: TRBV10-3
CDR3 DNA: TGTGCCATCAGGTCGGACAGGGGTTTTGTGAACACTGAAGCTTTCTTT
CDR3 protein: CAIRSDRGFVNTEAFF

D gene: TRBD2
clone size: few
J gene: TRBJ2-1
V gene: TRBV29-1
CDR3 DNA: TGCAGCGCCACGGGAGCGGGGGCAGGGCTGAATGAGCAGTTCTTC
CDR3 protein: CSATGAGAGLNEQFF

D gene: TRBD1
clone size: many
J gene: TRBJ1-1
V gene: TRBV18
CDR3 DNA: TGTGCCAGCTCACCACAAACAGGGGGCTTGAGCACTGAAGCTTTCTTT
CDR3 protein: CASSPQTGGLSTEAFF

D gene: TRBD2
clone size: few
J gene: TRBJ2-7
V gene: TRBV7-2
CDR3 DNA: TGTGCCAGCAGCTCCCTCCCTGCGGGAGGCCCCTACGAGCAGTACTTC
CDR3 protein: CASSSLPAGGPYEQYF

D gene: TRBD2
clone size: -
J gene: TRBJ2-7
V gene: TRBV10-3
CDR3 DNA: TGTGCCAGTAGCGGGAGGGCCCCATCCGAGCAGTACTTC
CDR3 protein: CASSGRAPSEQYF

D gene: -
clone size: many
J gene: TRBJ2-1
V gene: TRBV4-1
CDR3 DNA: TGCGCCAGCAGCCAAGGATCCTCCTACAATGAGCAGTTCTTC
CDR3 protein: CASSQGSSYNEQFF

D gene: -
clone size: few
J gene: TRBJ1-5
V gene: TRBV2
CDR3 DNA: TGTGCCAGCAGTGAAGAGAGGGGCTTTCAGCCCCAGCATTTT
CDR3 protein: CASSEERGFQPQHF

D gene: TRBD2
clone size: many
J gene: TRBJ2-1
V gene: TRBV5-1
CDR3 DNA: TGCGCCAGCAGCTTGCGAGCGGGGACGATTCGCTCCTACAATGAGCAGTTCTTC
CDR3 protein: CASSLRAGTIRSYNEQFF

D gene: -
clone size: many
J gene: TRBJ2-3
V gene: TRBV18
CDR3 DNA: TGTGCCAGCTCACCACCACAGGAGCTCACAGATACGCAGTATTTT
CDR3 protein: CASSPPQELTDTQYF

D gene: -
clone size: many
J gene: TRBJ2-5
V gene: TRBV5-1
CDR3 DNA: TGCGCCAGCAGCCAACCCGGGTTAGGGGAGACCCAGTACTTC
CDR3 protein: CASSQPGLGETQYF

D gene: TRBD2
clone size: many
J gene: TRBJ2-1
V gene: TRBV27
CDR3 DNA: TGTGCCAGCAGTTTTGGGAGCGGACTAGCCTACAATGAGCAGTTCTTC
CDR3 protein: CASSFGSGLAYNEQFF

D gene: TRBD2
clone size: many
J gene: TRBJ2-1
V gene: TRBV29-1
CDR3 DNA: TGCAGCGCGACGGGACTAGCGGGAGCCTCCTACAATGAGCAGTTCTTC
CDR3 protein: CSATGLAGASYNEQFF

D gene: -
clone size: many
J gene: TRBJ1-6
V gene: TRBV28
CDR3 DNA: TGTGCCAGCAGTTACCTTAATTCACCCCTCCACTTT
CDR3 protein: CASSYLNSPLHF

D gene: TRBD1
clone size: few
J gene: TRBJ1-5
V gene: TRBV28
CDR3 DNA: TGTGCCAGCAGTCTCACTCCCCGGGACAGGGTTCAGCCCCAGCATTTT
CDR3 protein: CASSLTPRDRVQPQHF

D gene: -
clone size: few
J gene: TRBJ1-6
V gene: TRBV7-2
CDR3 DNA: TGTGCCAGCAGCCCCTGGTCAGGGTATAATTCACCCCTCCACTTT
CDR3 protein: CASSPWSGYNSPLHF

D gene: -
clone size: many
J gene: TRBJ1-1
V gene: TRBV27
CDR3 DNA: TGTGCCAGCAGTTTCCGAGGGGTGAACACTGAAGCTTTCTTT
CDR3 protein: CASSFRGVNTEAFF

D gene: -
clone size: many
J gene: TRBJ2-7
V gene: TRBV19
CDR3 DNA: TGTGCCAGTAGTGTAAGACTAGGAAGCTCCTACGAGCAGTACTTC
CDR3 protein: CASSVRLGSSYEQYF

D gene: -
clone size: -
J gene: TRBJ2-2
V gene: TRBV7-8
CDR3 DNA: TGTGCCAGCAGCTTCGGACCGATCCTTACCGAGGAGCTGTTTTTT
CDR3 protein: CASSFGPILTEELFF

D gene: TRBD1
clone size: many
J gene: TRBJ1-6
V gene: TRBV30
CDR3 DNA: TGTGCCTGGACCGCCGGGACAGGGGGCTTCTATAATTCACCCCTCCACTTT
CDR3 protein: CAWTAGTGGFYNSPLHF

D gene: -
clone size: many
J gene: TRBJ1-1
V gene: TRBV7-8
CDR3 DNA: TGTGCCAGCAGCATCGGGACCCAAAGGGGAAAAGCTTTCTTT
CDR3 protein: CASSIGTQRGKAFF

D gene: TRBD1
clone size: -
J gene: TRBJ2-2
V gene: TRBV20-1
CDR3 DNA: TGCAGTGCAAGCGACAGGGGGCGCAACACCGGGGAGCTGTTTTTT
CDR3 protein: CSASDRGRNTGELFF